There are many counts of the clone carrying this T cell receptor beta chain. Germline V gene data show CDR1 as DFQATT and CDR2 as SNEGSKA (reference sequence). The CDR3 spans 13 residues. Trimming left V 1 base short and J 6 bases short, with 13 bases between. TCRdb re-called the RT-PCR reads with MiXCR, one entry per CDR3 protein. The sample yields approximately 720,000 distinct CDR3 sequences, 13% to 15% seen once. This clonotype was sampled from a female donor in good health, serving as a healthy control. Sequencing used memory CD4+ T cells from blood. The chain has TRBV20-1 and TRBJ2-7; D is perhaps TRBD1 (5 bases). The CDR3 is CSARANSQGEQYF. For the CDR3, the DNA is TGCAGTGCTAGAGCTAATAGCCAGGGCGAGCAGTACTTC.